This TCR beta chain was documented in a study of T cell responses to AZD1222 COVID-19 vaccine. Comment on this clone: What it recognizes is unknown.

The data were produced by immunoSEQ multiplex PCR, yet TCRdb's version contains in-frame clones alone and is incomplete. The table has 150,000 or so clones, about 93% seen once. The V and J ends lost 6 bases and 5 bases respectively, with 10 bases between them. This CDR3 spans 13 amino acids. Whole-study findings and limits: There were mostly white British donors and more females than males, and clonal diversity was possibly underestimated.

The sequenced sample was peripheral blood, obtained on day 0 of AZD1222 vaccination. This chain connects TRBV12-3 or TRBV12-4 to TRBJ1-4; D is undetermined. The receptor comes from an adult in good health. Here the CDR3 reads CASSLGSNEKLFF. The CDR3 nucleotides are TGTGCCAGCAGCCTCGGATCCAATGAAAAACTGTTTTTT.